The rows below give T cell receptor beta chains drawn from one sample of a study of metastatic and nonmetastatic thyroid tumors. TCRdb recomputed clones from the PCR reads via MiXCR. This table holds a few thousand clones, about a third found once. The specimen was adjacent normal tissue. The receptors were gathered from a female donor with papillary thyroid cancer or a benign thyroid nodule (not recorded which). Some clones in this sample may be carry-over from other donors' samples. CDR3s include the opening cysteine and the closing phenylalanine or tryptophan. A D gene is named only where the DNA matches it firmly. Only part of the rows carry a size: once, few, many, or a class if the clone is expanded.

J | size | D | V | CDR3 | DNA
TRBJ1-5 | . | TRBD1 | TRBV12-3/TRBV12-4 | CASSLGQGGLPQHF | TGTGCCAGCAGCCTTGGACAGGGCGGTTTGCCCCAGCATTTT
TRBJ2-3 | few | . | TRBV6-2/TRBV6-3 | CASAPGTPSTDTQYF | TGTGCCAGCGCACCCGGGACACCTAGCACAGATACGCAGTATTTT
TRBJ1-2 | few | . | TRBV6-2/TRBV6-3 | CASSYRWGTLYGYTF | TGTGCCAGCAGTTATCGATGGGGGACCCTCTATGGCTACACCTTC
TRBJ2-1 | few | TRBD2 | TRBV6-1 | CASSVTTSGRAYEQFF | TGTGCCAGCAGTGTAACAACTAGCGGGAGGGCCTATGAGCAGTTCTTC
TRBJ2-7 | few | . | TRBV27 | CASSSVDSYEQYF | TGTGCCAGCAGTTCGGTGGACTCCTACGAGCAGTACTTC
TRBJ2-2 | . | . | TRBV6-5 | CASSCRGVRVTVGELLF | TGTGCCAGCAGTTGCCGCGGGGTGCGGGTGACGGTCGGGGAGCTGCTTTTT
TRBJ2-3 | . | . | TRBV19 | CASSMSSWYLSTDTQYF | TGTGCCAGTAGTATGTCTTCGTGGTATCTGAGCACAGATACGCAGTATTTT
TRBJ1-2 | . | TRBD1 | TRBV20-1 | CSASGDSSNYGYTF | TGCAGTGCTAGCGGGGACAGTTCTAACTATGGCTACACCTTC
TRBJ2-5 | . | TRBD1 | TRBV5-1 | CASQRQGGAETQYF | TGCGCCAGTCAAAGACAGGGGGGGGCAGAGACCCAGTACTTC
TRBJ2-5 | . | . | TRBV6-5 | CASSFGMDPETQYF | TGCGCCAGCAGTTTCGGGATGGACCCAGAGACCCAGTACTTC
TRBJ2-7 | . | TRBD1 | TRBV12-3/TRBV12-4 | CASSHLVSGTDYEQHF | TGTGCCAGCAGCCACCTAGTGTCAGGGACAGACTACGAGCAGCACTTC
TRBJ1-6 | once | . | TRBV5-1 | CASSLGVGTNSPLHF | TGCGCCAGCAGCTTGGGGGTGGGCACTAATTCACCCCTCCACTTT
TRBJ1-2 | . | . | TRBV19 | CASSKVRQENYGYTF | TGTGCCAGTAGTAAAGTTAGACAGGAGAACTATGGCTACACCTTC
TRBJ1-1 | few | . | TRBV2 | CASSEGRNTEAFF | TGTGCCAGCAGTGAGGGCAGGAACACTGAAGCTTTCTTT
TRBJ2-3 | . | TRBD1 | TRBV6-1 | CASSVYNRGRTDTQYF | TGTGCCAGCAGCGTATATAACAGGGGTCGCACAGATACGCAGTATTTT
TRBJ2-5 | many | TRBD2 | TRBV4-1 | CASSQGTSGQETQYF | TGCGCCAGCAGCCAAGGTACTAGCGGCCAAGAGACCCAGTACTTC
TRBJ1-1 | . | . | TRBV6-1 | CASSEAAGEGTEAFF | TGTGCCAGCAGTGAAGCGGCAGGGGAGGGCACTGAAGCTTTCTTT
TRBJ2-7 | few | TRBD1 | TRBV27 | CASSGQDSSYEQYF | TGTGCCAGCTCCGGACAGGACTCCTCCTACGAGCAGTACTTC
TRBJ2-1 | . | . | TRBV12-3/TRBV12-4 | CASSLNAPQGPPSSYNEQFF | TGTGCCAGCAGTTTAAACGCCCCCCAGGGGCCTCCAAGCTCCTACAATGAGCAGTTCTTC
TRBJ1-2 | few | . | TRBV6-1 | CASREDGYTF | TGTGCCAGTAGAGAAGATGGCTACACCTTC
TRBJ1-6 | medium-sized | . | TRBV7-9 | CASSEGQANSPLHF | TGTGCCAGCAGCGAAGGACAAGCTAATTCACCCCTCCACTTT
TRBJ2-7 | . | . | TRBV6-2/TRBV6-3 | CASRTAPFRGGSYEQYF | TGTGCCAGCAGGACCGCGCCCTTCAGGGGGGGATCCTACGAGCAGTACTTC
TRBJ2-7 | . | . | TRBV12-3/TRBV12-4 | CASSLGAGTYEQYF | TGTGCCAGCAGTTTAGGGGCGGGAACCTACGAGCAGTACTTC
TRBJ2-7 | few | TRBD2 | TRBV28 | CASRVAGGGYEQYF | TGTGCCAGCAGGGTAGCGGGAGGAGGGTACGAGCAGTACTTC
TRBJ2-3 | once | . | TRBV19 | CASSNRGTSITDKQYF | TGTGCCAGTAGTAATAGGGGGACCTCAATCACAGATAAGCAGTATTTT
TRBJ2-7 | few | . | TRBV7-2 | CASSLAGNDRFYEQYF | TGTGCCAGCAGCTTAGCCGGGAATGACAGGTTCTACGAGCAGTACTTC
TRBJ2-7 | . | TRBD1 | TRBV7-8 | CASSNGQGSSYEQYF | TGTGCCAGCAGCAACGGACAGGGTAGCTCCTACGAGCAGTACTTC
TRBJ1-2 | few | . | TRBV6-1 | CASSNMGHGRRGGYTF | TGTGCCAGCAGTAATATGGGACATGGGCGCCGTGGGGGCTACACCTTC
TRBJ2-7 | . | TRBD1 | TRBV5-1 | CASRPGQGTEQYF | TGCGCCAGCAGGCCGGGACAGGGAACCGAGCAGTACTTC
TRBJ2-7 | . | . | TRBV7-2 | CASSSRQQGTYEQYF | TGTGCCAGCAGCTCCCGGCAACAGGGCACCTACGAGCAGTACTTC
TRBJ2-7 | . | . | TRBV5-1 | CASGPVQGNYYEQYF | TGCGCCAGCGGCCCCGTCCAGGGAAATTACTACGAGCAGTACTTC
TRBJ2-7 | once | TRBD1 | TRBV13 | CASSLAGQSYEQYF | TGTGCCAGCAGCTTAGCGGGACAGAGCTACGAGCAGTACTTC
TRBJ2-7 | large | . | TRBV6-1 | CASSAEYRVPEQYF | TGTGCCAGCAGTGCCGAATACAGGGTACCCGAGCAGTACTTC
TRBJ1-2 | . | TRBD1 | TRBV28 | CASTSGTGGLANYGYTF | TGTGCCAGCACCTCCGGGACAGGGGGCCTTGCTAACTATGGCTACACCTTC
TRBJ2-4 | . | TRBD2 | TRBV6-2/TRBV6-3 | CASSSSGGLTSGRLGNIQYF | TGTGCCAGCAGCAGTTCAGGGGGTCTTACTAGCGGGAGATTGGGCAACATTCAGTACTTC
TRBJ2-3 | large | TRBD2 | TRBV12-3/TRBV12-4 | CASSYSGSSTDTQYF | TGTGCCAGCAGTTATAGCGGGTCTAGCACAGATACGCAGTATTTT
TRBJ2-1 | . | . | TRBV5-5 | CASSLVQGRYNEQFF | TGTGCCAGCAGCTTGGTCCAGGGTCGCTACAATGAGCAGTTCTTC
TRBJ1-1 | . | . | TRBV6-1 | CASSLSGNTEAFF | TGTGCCAGCAGTTTATCTGGGAACACTGAAGCTTTCTTT
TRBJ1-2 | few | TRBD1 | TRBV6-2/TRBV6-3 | CASSYSLDRGGGYTF | TGTGCCAGCAGTTACTCACTGGACAGGGGAGGAGGCTACACCTTC
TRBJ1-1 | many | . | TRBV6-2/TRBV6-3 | CASRKQWNTEAFF | TGTGCCAGCAGAAAACAGTGGAACACTGAAGCTTTCTTT
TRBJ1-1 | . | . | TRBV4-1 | CASSQVSGDTEAFF | TGCGCCAGCAGCCAAGTATCAGGGGACACTGAAGCTTTCTTT
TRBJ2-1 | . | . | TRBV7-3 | CASSPLVKPRQQFF | TGTGCCAGCAGCCCCCTGGTGAAACCCCGTCAGCAGTTCTTC
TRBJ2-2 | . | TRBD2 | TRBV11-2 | CASSPTWPSGGTTGELFF | TGTGCCAGCAGCCCAACTTGGCCTAGCGGGGGGACCACCGGGGAGCTGTTTTTT
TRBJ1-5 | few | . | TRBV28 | CASSSKLGYVQPQHF | TGTGCCAGCAGCTCAAAACTAGGGTACGTTCAGCCCCAGCATTTT
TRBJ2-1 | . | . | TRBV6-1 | CASSFWGIGNNEQFF | TGTGCCAGCAGTTTTTGGGGAATTGGGAACAATGAGCAGTTCTTC
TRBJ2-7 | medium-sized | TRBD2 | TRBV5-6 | CASTTGSGGPYEQYF | TGTGCCAGCACCACGGGAAGCGGGGGCCCCTACGAGCAGTACTTC
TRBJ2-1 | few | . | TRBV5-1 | CASSTEQVARGDEQFF | TGCGCCAGCAGCACGGAACAGGTTGCCAGGGGCGATGAGCAGTTCTTC
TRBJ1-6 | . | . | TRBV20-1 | CSARSRESYNSPLHF | TGCAGTGCTAGGTCCCGGGAGTCCTATAATTCACCCCTCCACTTT
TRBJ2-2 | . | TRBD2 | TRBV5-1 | CASGAGLGSTGELFF | TGCGCCAGCGGAGCGGGATTGGGGAGCACCGGGGAGCTGTTTTTT
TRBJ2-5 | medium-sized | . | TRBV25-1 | CASGWGETQYF | TGTGCCAGCGGCTGGGGGGAGACCCAGTACTTC
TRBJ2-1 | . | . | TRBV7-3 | CASSFRQGLRNEQFF | TGTGCCAGCAGCTTTAGGCAGGGGTTAAGAAATGAGCAGTTCTTC
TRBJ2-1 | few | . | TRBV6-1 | CASSEDRGAYNEQFF | TGTGCCAGCAGTGAAGATAGGGGGGCTTACAATGAGCAGTTCTTC
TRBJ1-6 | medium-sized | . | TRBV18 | CASSPTGGNSPLHF | TGTGCCAGCTCACCCACGGGGGGCAATTCACCCCTCCACTTT
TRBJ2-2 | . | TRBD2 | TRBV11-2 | CASSRTSGSWAAGELFF | TGTGCCAGCAGCCGGACTAGCGGGAGTTGGGCTGCCGGGGAGCTGTTTTTT
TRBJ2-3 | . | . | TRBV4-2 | CASSSYHRLGTDTQYF | TGTGCCAGCAGCAGTTACCACCGGCTGGGCACAGATACGCAGTATTTT